This T cell receptor (beta chain) came from a study of blood T cell repertoires in COVID-19. Looking at the study overall: Sites in the United States, Italy and Spain provided acute and convalescent COVID-19 samples. The cDNA or gDNA used as material had been derived from T cells, B-cell-depleted T cells, or PBMCs.

Study processing details: Amplification of reference gene primers provided the estimated nucleated cell counts. Repertoires were generated with immunoSEQ multiplex PCR, while TCRdb's copy carries only in-frame clones and drops some. V, J and clone size are those of that table, while D and trimming were read from the DNA. Among approximately 120,000 clones listed, approximately 83% were seen once. This sequence originates from a man in his sixties with acute or convalescent COVID-19. Material for sequencing was peripheral blood.

CDR3 residues: CASSYHQGRGYTF. The CDR3 nucleotides read TGTGCCAGCAGTTACCACCAGGGCCGCGGCTACACCTTC. The chain employs TRBV6-5 and TRBJ1-2, with D perhaps matching TRBD1 (5 bases). Germline-derived CDR1 and CDR2 are MNHEY and SVGAGI. This CDR3 has 13 amino acids. V was clipped by 2 bases and J by 8 bases, with 12 bases between them.